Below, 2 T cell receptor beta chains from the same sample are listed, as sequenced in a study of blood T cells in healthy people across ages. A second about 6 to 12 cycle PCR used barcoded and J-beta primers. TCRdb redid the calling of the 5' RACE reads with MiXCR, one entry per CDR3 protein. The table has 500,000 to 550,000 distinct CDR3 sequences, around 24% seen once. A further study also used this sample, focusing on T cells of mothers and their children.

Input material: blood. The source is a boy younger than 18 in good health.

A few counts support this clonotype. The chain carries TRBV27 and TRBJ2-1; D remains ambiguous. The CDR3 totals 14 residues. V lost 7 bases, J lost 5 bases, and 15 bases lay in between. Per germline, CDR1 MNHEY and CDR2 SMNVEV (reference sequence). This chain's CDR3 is CASKGRAAHNEQFF. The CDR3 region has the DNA TGTGCCAGCAAGGGCCGGGCCGCCCACAATGAGCAGTTCTTC.

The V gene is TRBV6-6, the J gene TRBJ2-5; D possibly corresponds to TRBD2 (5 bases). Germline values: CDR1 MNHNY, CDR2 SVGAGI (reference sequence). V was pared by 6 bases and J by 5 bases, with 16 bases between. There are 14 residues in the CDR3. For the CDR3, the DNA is TGTGCCAGCAGCAACTACCGACCGGGGGAGACCCAGTACTTC. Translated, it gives CASSNYRPGETQYF.